This TCR beta chain was recovered during a study of cytomegalovirus exposure and HLA in healthy donors. PCR used 60 Vbeta primers and 13 Jbeta primers. TCRdb's copy holds only in-frame clones and misses some; the assay was immunoSEQ multiplex PCR. The table includes some 130,000 clones, around three quarters detected once. Germline V gives CDR1 PRHDT, CDR2 FYEKMQ (reference sequence). The trim removed 5 bases at V and 5 bases at J, leaving 14 bases unmatched. There are 17 residues in the CDR3. Turning to this clone: The antigen remains undetermined.

The study, taken as a whole, reports: Earlier results showed most TCR beta V segments being productive about 90% or about 30% of the time.

Source material: PBMCs. The receptor comes from a man aged 40-49 years in good health and CMV-seronegative. The rearrangement uses TRBV13 and TRBJ2-2, with TRBD2 matching 7 bases. Here the CDR3 reads CASSHAGGSGWTGELFF. The CDR3 region has the DNA TGTGCCAGCAGCCACGCCGGGGGGTCAGGCTGGACCGGGGAGCTGTTTTTT.